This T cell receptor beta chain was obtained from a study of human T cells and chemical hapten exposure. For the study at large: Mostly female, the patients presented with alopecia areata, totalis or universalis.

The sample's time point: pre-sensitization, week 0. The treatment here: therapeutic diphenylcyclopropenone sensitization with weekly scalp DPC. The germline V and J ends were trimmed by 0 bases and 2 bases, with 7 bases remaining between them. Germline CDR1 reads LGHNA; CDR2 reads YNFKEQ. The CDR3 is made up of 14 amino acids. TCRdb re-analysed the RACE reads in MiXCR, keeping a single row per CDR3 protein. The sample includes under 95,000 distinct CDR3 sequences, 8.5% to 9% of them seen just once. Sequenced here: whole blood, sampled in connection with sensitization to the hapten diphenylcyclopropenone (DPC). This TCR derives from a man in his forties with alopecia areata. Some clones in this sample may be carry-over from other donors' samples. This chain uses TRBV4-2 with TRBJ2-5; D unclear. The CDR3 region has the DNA TGTGCCAGCAGCCAAGAGGGTCAGCAAGAGACCCAGTACTTC. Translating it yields CASSQEGQQETQYF.